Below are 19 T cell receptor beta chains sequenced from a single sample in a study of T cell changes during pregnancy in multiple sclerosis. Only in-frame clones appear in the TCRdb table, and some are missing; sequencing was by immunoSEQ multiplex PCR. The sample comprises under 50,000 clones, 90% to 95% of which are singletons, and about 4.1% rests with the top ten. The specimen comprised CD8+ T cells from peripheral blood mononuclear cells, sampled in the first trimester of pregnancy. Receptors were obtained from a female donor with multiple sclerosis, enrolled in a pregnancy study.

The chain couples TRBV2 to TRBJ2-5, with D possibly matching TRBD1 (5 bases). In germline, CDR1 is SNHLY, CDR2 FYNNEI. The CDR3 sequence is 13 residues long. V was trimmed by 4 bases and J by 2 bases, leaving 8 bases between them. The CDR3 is CASSVTEQETQYF. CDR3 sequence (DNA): TGTGCCAGCAGTGTGACAGAGCAAGAGACCCAGTACTTC.

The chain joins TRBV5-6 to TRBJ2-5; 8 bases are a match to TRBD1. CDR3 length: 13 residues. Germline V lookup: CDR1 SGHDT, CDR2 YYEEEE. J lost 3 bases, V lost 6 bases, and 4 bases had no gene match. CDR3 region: CASTQGAKETQYF. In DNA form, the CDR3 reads TGTGCCAGCACTCAGGGGGCAAAAGAGACCCAGTACTTC. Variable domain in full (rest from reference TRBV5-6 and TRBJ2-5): DAGVTQSPTHLIKTRGQQVTLRCSPKSGHDTVSWYQQALGQGPQFIFQYYEEEERQRGNFPDRFSGHQFPNYSSELNVNALLLGDSALYLCASTQGAKETQYFGPGTRLLVL.

CDR3: CASSVISGGITDTQYF. The CDR3 region has the DNA TGCGCCAGCAGCGTAATTAGCGGGGGGATTACAGATACGCAGTATTTT. V and J are TRBV5-1 and TRBJ2-3; 10 bases match TRBD2. This CDR3 comprises 16 residues. J lost 3 bases, V lost 4 bases, and 8 bases had no gene match. Looked up from germline, CDR1 is SGHRS and CDR2 is YFSETQ.

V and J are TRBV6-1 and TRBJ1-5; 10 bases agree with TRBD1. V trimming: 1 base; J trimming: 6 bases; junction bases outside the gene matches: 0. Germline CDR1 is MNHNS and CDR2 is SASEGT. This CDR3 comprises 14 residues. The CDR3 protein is CASSEGTGGQPQHF. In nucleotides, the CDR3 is TGTGCCAGCAGTGAAGGGACAGGGGGTCAGCCCCAGCATTTT.

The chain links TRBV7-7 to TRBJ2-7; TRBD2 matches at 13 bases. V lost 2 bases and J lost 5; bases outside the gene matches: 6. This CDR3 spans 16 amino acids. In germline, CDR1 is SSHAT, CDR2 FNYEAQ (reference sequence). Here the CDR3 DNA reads TGTGCCAGCAGCTTAACACTAGCGGGAGGGCCGGACGAGCAGTACTTC. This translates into CASSLTLAGGPDEQYF.

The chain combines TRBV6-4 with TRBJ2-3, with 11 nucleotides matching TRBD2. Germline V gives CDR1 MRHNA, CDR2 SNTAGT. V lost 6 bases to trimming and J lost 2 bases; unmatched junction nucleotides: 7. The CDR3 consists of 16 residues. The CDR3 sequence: CASRERLAGTTDTQYF. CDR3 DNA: TGTGCCAGCAGGGAAAGACTAGCGGGGACCACAGATACGCAGTATTTT.

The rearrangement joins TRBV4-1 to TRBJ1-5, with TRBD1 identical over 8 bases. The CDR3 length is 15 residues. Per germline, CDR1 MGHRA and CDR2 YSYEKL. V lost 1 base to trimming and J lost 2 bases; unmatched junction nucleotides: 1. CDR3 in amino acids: CASSQVTGGNQPQHF. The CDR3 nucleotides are TGCGCCAGCAGCCAAGTGACAGGGGGCAATCAGCCCCAGCATTTT.

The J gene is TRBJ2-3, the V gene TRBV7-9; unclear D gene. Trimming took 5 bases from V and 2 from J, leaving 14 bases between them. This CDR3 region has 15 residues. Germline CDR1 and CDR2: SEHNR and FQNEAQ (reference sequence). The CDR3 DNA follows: TGTGCCAGCAGCCCTCCCGACTTTTACACAGATACGCAGTATTTT. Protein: CASSPPDFYTDTQYF.

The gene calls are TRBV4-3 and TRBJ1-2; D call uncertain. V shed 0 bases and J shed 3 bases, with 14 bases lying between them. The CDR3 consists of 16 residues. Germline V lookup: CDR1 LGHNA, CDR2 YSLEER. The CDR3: CASSQESQVPYYGYTF. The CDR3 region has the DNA TGCGCCAGCAGCCAAGAGAGTCAGGTCCCTTACTATGGCTACACCTTC.

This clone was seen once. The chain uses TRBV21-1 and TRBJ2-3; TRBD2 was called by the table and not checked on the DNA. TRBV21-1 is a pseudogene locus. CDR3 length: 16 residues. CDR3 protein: CASSKYLAGGTDTQYF. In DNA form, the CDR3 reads TGTGCCAGCAGCAAATATCTAGCGGGGGGCACAGATACGCAGTATTTT.

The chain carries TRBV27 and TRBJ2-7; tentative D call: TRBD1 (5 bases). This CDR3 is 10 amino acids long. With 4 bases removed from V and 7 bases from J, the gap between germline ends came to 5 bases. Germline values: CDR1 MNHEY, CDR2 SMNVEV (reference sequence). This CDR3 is CASSSGEQYF. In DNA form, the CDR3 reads TGTGCCAGCAGTTCAGGGGAGCAGTACTTC.

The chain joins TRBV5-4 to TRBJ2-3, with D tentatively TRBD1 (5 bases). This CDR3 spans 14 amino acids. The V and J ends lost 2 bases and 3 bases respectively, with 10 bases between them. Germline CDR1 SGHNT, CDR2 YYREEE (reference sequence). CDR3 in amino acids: CASSFRQGTDTQYF. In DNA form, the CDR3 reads TGTGCCAGCAGCTTTCGGCAGGGAACAGATACGCAGTATTTT.

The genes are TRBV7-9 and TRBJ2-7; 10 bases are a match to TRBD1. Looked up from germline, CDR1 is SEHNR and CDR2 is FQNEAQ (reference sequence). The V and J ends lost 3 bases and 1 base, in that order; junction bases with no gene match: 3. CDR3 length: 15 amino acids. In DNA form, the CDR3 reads TGTGCCAGCAGCTTCAGACAGGGGGCTTCCTACGAGCAGTACTTC. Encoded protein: CASSFRQGASYEQYF.

This chain's CDR3 is CASSLAGQGRGNNEQFF. The CDR3 bases are TGCGCCAGCAGCTTGGCGGGACAGGGAAGGGGGAACAATGAGCAGTTCTTC. V gene TRBV5-1 combines with J gene TRBJ2-1; 9 nucleotides line up with TRBD1. Per germline, CDR1 SGHRS and CDR2 YFSETQ. CDR3 length equals 17 residues. J gave up 5 bases and V 0 bases, and 9 bases lay outside the gene matches. Based on the CDR3 plus reference TRBV5-1 and TRBJ2-1, the full variable domain is KAGVTQTPRYLIKTRGQQVTLSCSPISGHRSVSWYQQTPGQGLQFLFEYFSETQRNKGNFPGRFSGRQFSNSRSEMNVSTLELGDSALYLCASSLAGQGRGNNEQFFGPGTRLTVL.

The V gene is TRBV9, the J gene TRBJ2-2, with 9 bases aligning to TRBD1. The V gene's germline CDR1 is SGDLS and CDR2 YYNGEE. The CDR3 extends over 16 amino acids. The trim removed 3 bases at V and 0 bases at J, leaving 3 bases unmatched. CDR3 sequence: CASSAWDRANTGELFF. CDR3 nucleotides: TGTGCCAGCAGCGCGTGGGACAGGGCGAACACCGGGGAGCTGTTTTTT.

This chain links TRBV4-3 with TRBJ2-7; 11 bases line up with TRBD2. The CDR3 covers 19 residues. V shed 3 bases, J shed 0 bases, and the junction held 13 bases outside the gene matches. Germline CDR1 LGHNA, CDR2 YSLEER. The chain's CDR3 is CASSQPLAGGKNLSYEQYF. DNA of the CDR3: TGCGCCAGCAGCCAGCCTCTAGCGGGGGGAAAAAACCTCTCCTACGAGCAGTACTTC.

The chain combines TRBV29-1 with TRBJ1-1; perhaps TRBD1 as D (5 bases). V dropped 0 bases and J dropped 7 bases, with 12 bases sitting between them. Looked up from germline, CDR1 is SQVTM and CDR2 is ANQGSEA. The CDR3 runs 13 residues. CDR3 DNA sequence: TGCAGCGTTGAAGAGAAGGGACTTGGTGAAGCTTTCTTT. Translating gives CSVEEKGLGEAFF.

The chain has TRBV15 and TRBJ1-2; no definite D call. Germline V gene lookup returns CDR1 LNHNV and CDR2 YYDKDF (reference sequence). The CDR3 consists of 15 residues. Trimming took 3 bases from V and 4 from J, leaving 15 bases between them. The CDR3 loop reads CATSSRLDTPYGYTF. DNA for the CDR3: TGTGCCACCAGCAGCCGCCTTGACACTCCCTATGGCTACACCTTC.

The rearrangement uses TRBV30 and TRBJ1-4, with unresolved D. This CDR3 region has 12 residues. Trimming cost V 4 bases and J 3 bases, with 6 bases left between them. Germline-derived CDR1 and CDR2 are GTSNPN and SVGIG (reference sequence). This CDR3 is CAWMEANEKLFF. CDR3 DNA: TGTGCCTGGATGGAGGCTAATGAAAAACTGTTTTTT.